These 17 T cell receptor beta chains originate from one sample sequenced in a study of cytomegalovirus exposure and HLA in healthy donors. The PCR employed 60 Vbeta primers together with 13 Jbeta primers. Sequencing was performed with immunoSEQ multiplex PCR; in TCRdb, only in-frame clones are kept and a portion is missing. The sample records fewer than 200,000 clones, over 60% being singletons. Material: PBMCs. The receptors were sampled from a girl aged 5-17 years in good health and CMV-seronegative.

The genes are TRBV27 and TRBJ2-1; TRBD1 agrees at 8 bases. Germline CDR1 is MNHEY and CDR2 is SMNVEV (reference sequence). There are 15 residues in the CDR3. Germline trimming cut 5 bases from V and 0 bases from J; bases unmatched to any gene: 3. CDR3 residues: CASSPDRGSYNEQFF. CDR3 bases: TGTGCCAGCAGTCCTGACAGGGGCTCCTACAATGAGCAGTTCTTC.

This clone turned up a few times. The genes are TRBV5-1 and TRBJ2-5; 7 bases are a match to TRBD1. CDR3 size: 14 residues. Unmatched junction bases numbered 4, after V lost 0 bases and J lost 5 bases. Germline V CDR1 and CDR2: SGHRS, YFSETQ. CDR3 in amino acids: CASSLARGSETQYF. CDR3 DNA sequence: TGCGCCAGCAGCTTGGCCAGGGGGAGTGAGACCCAGTACTTC.

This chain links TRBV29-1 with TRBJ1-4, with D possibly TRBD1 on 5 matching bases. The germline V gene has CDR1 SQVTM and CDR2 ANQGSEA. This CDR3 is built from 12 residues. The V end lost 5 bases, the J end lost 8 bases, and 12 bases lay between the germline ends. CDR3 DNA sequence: TGCAGCGTTTCCAGGGATGCCGAAAAACTGTTTTTT. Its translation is CSVSRDAEKLFF.

The CDR3 coding sequence is TGCAGCGTTGTAATAGGGGGCGGCTACACCTTC. This translates into CSVVIGGGYTF. This chain uses TRBV29-1 with TRBJ1-2; TRBD1 matches 7 bases. CDR3 length: 11 amino acids. Trimming removed 4 bases from V and 8 bases from J; junction bases left unmatched: 4. In germline, CDR1 is SQVTM, CDR2 ANQGSEA.

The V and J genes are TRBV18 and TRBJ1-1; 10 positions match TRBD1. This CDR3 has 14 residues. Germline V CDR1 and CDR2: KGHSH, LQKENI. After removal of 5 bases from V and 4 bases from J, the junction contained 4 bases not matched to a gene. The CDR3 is CASSEGTGATEAFF. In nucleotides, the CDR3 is TGTGCCAGCTCAGAGGGGACAGGGGCCACTGAAGCTTTCTTT.

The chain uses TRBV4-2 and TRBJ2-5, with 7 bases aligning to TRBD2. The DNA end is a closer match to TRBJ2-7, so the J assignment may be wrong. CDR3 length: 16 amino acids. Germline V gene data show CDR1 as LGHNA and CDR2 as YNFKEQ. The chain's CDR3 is CASSQVGLGSSYEQYF. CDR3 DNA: TGTGCCAGCAGCCAAGTTGGACTAGGCAGCTCCTACGAGCAGTACTTC.

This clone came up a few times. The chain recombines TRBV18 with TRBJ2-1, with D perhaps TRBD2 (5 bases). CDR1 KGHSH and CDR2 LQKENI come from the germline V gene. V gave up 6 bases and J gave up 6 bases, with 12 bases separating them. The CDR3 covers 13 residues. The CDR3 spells CASSAEAFNEQFF. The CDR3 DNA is TGTGCCAGCTCCGCGGAGGCCTTCAATGAGCAGTTCTTC.

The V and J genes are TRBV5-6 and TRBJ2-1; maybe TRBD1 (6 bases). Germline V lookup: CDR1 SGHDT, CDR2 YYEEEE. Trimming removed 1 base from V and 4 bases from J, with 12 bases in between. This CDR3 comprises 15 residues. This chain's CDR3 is CASSLPQGPYNEQFF. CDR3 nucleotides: TGTGCCAGCAGCTTGCCACAGGGACCATACAATGAGCAGTTCTTC.

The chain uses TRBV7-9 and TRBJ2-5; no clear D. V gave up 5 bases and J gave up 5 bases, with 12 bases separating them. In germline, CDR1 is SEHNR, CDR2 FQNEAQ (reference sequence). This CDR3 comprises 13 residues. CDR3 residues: CASSLPSQETQYF. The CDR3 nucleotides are TGTGCCAGCAGCCTCCCCTCCCAGGAGACCCAGTACTTC.

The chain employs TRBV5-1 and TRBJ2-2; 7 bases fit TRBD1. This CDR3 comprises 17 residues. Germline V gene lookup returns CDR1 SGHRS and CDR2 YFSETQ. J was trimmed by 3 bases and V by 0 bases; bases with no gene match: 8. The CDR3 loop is CASSLGVGTADTGELFF. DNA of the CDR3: TGCGCCAGCAGCTTGGGGGTCGGGACAGCTGACACCGGGGAGCTGTTTTTT.

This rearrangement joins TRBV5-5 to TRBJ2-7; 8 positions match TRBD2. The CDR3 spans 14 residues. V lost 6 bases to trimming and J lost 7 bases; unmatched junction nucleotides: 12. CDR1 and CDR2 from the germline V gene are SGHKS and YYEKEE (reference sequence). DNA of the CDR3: TGTGCCAGCAACCCCGGGGGACTAGAGAGGGAGCAGTACTTC. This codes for CASNPGGLEREQYF.

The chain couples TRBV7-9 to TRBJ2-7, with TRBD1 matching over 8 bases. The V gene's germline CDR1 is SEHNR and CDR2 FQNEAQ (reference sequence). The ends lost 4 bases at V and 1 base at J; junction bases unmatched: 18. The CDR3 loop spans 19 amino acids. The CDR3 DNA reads TGTGCCAGCAGCTCCTTCCGGGGACAGGAACCGGGTAGGTCCTACGAGCAGTACTTC. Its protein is CASSSFRGQEPGRSYEQYF.

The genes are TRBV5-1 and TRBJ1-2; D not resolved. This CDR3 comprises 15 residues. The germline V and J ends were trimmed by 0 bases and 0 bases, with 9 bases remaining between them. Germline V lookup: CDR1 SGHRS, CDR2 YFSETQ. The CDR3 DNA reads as TGCGCCAGCAGCTTGGATCCCTTAGCTAACTATGGCTACACCTTC. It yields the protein CASSLDPLANYGYTF.

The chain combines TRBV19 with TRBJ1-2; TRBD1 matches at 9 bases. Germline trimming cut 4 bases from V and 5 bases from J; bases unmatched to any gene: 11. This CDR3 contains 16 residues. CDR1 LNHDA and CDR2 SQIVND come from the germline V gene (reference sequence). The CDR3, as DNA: TGTGCCAGTAGTACCACATACAGGGGGCTACAATATGGCTACACCTTC. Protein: CASSTTYRGLQYGYTF.

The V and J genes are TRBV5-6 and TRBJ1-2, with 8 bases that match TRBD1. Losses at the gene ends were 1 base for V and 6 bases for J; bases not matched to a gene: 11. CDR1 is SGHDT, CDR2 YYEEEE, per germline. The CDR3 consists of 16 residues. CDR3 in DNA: TGTGCCAGCAGCTTGACAGGGGGGTTTAATATCGATGGCTACACCTTC. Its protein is CASSLTGGFNIDGYTF. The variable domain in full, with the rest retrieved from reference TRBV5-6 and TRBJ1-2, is DAGVTQSPTHLIKTRGQQVTLRCSPKSGHDTVSWYQQALGQGPQFIFQYYEEEERQRGNFPDRFSGHQFPNYSSELNVNALLLGDSALYLCASSLTGGFNIDGYTFGSGTRLTVV.

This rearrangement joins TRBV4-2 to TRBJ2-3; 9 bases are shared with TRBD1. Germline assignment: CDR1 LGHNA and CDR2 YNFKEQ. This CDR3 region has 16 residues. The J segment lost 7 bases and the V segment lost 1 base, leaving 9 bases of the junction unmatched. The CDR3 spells CASSQGRGQGLNTQYF. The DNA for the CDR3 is TGTGCCAGCAGCCAAGGTAGGGGACAGGGTCTAAATACGCAGTATTTT.

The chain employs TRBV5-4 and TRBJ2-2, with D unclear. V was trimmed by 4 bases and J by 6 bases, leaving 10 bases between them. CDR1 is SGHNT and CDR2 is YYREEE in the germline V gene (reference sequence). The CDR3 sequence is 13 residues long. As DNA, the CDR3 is TGTGCCAGCAGCCCCGTGGGCGCCGGGGAGCTGTTTTTT. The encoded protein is CASSPVGAGELFF.